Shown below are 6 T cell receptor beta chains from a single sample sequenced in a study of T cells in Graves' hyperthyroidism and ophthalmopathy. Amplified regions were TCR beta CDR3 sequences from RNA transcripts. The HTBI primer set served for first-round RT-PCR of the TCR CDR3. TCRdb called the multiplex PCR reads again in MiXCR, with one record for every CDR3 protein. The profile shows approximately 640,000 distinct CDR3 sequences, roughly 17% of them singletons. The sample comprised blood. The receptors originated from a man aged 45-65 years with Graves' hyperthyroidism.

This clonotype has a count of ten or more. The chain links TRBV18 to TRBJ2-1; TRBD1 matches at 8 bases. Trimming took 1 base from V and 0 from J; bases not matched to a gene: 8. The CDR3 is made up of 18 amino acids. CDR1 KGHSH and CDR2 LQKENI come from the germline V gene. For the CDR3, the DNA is TGTGCCAGCTCACCACTCCAACAGGGGGAAAGCTCCTACAATGAGCAGTTCTTC. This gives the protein CASSPLQQGESSYNEQFF.

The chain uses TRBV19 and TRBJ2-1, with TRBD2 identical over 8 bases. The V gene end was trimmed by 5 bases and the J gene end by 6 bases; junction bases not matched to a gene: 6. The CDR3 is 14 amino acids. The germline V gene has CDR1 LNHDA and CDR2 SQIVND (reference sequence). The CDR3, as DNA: TGTGCCAGTAGTTGGCGGGAGGCTAGCAATGAGCAGTTCTTC. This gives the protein CASSWREASNEQFF.

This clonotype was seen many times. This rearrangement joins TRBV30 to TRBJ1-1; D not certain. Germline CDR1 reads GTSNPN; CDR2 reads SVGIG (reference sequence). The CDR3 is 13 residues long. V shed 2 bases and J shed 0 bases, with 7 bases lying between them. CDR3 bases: TGTGCCTGGAGTCCCGGGGTGAACACTGAAGCTTTCTTT. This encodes CAWSPGVNTEAFF.

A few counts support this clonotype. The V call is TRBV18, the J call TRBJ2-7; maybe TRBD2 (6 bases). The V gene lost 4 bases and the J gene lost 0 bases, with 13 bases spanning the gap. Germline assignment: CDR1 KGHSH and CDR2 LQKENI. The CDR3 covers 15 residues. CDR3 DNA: TGTGCCAGCTCACGGGCGCGGGACGGCTCCTACGAGCAGTACTTC. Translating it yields CASSRARDGSYEQYF.

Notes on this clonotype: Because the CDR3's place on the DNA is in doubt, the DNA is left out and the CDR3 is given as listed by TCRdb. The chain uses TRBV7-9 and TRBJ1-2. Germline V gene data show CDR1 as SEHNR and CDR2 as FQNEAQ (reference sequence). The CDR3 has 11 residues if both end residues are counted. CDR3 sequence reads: CASSLVGSGTF.

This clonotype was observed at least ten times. The CDR3 DNA reads as TGTGCCAGCAGTTCCCCCTCCTTTAGCGGGAGGTATTACGAGCAGTACTTC. Protein product: CASSSPSFSGRYYEQYF. The chain has TRBV28 and TRBJ2-7, with 10 bases aligning to TRBD2. The germline CDR1 and CDR2 sequences are MDHEN and SYDVKM. The CDR3 covers 17 residues. J was trimmed by 4 bases and V by 4 bases; bases with no gene match: 13.